The 30 T cell receptor beta chains in this list originate from one sample, sequenced in a study of blood T cell repertoires in COVID-19. Measured with immunoSEQ multiplex PCR; TCRdb has only the in-frame clones, and not every one. The sample records around 140,000 clones, about 83% being singletons. Sequencing used peripheral blood. The receptors were gathered from a man younger than 45 with COVID-19, enrolled during active disease.

The chain has TRBV7-2 and TRBJ2-7, with 11 bases lining up with TRBD2. This CDR3 contains 15 residues. J lost 3 bases, V lost 6 bases, and 7 bases had no gene match. Germline values: CDR1 SGHTA, CDR2 FQGNSA. CDR3 region: CASRPTSGSIYEQYF. The CDR3 DNA is TGTGCCAGCAGGCCAACTAGCGGGAGTATCTACGAGCAGTACTTC.

The chain recombines TRBV29-1 with TRBJ1-2; TRBD1 matches 9 bases. The length of the CDR3 is 13 residues. CDR1 is SQVTM and CDR2 is ANQGSEA in the germline V gene. The V segment lost 7 bases and the J segment 3 bases; nucleotides outside the gene matches: 6. The CDR3 spells CSGYRGPDYGYTF. As DNA, the CDR3 is TGCAGCGGTTACAGGGGGCCCGACTATGGCTACACCTTC. Full variable domain (outside the CDR3, taken from reference TRBV29-1 and TRBJ1-2): SAVISQKPSRDICQRGTSLTIQCQVDSQVTMMFWYRQQPGQSLTLIATANQGSEATYESGFVIDKFPISRPNLTFSTLTVSNMSPEDSSIYLCSGYRGPDYGYTFGSGTRLTVV.

The chain employs TRBV30 and TRBJ2-4; 9 nucleotides agree with TRBD1. Trimming removed 2 bases from V and 0 bases from J; junction bases left unmatched: 14. The CDR3 spans 19 residues. Looked up from germline, CDR1 is GTSNPN and CDR2 is SVGIG (reference sequence). In nucleotides, the CDR3 is TGTGCCTGGAGTCCGGGGACAGGGAGACGGGGTTTAGCCAAAAACATTCAGTACTTC. Protein: CAWSPGTGRRGLAKNIQYF.

V and J are TRBV6-5 and TRBJ2-7; tentatively, D is TRBD1 (5 bases). Trimming took 9 bases from V and 1 from J, leaving 7 bases between them. The CDR3 totals 11 residues. CDR1 and CDR2 from the germline V gene are MNHEY and SVGAGI. The CDR3 sequence: CASDSSYEQYF. The CDR3 DNA reads as TGTGCCAGTGACAGTTCCTACGAGCAGTACTTC.

CDR3: CASSKDRVQPQHF. The CDR3 nucleotides are TGTGCCAGCTCGAAGGACAGGGTACAGCCCCAGCATTTT. This sequence joins TRBV12-3 or TRBV12-4 and TRBJ1-5; 8 bases map to TRBD1. The CDR3 sequence is 13 residues long. Trimming removed 8 bases from V and 7 bases from J; junction bases left unmatched: 7.

V is TRBV27 and J is TRBJ2-1, with a possible D match to TRBD1 (7 bases). The V and J ends lost 4 bases and 7 bases respectively, with 17 bases between them. The CDR3 has 15 amino acids. Germline V gene data show CDR1 as MNHEY and CDR2 as SMNVEV (reference sequence). The CDR3 region has the DNA TGTGCCAGCAGTTCCCAGGGGGGCATAGGGAATGAGCAGTTCTTC. Translation gives CASSSQGGIGNEQFF.

This clone was observed a single time. The CDR3 protein is CASSLSPAGTGELFF. The CDR3 coding sequence is TGTGCCAGCAGTTTATCCCCCGCCGGGACCGGGGAGCTGTTTTTT. The J gene is TRBJ2-2, the V gene TRBV27, with no clear D. Trimming removed 0 bases from V and 5 bases from J, with 10 bases in between. CDR1 MNHEY and CDR2 SMNVEV come from the germline V gene (reference sequence). The CDR3 is 15 residues long.

The count of this clone is one. The chain combines TRBV28 with TRBJ1-3; a possible D gene is TRBD1 (5 bases). Trimming pared 5 bases from V and 2 bases from J, leaving 16 bases between. The CDR3 runs 16 residues. Germline lookup yields CDR1 MDHEN and CDR2 SYDVKM. CDR3 bases: TGTGCCAGCAGTCCCACAGGAGCGGGGGCTGGAAACACCATATATTTT. Its protein product is CASSPTGAGAGNTIYF.

The chain joins TRBV29-1 to TRBJ1-1; 8 bases are a match to TRBD1. The CDR3 loop spans 15 amino acids. With 8 bases clipped from V and 0 bases from J, the junction kept 11 bases outside the gene matches. Germline values: CDR1 SQVTM, CDR2 ANQGSEA. CDR3 region: CSTLDRDIMNTEAFF. CDR3 sequence (DNA): TGCAGCACCCTGGACAGGGATATTATGAACACTGAAGCTTTCTTT. The variable domain in full, with the rest retrieved from reference TRBV29-1 and TRBJ1-1, is SAVISQKPSRDICQRGTSLTIQCQVDSQVTMMFWYRQQPGQSLTLIATANQGSEATYESGFVIDKFPISRPNLTFSTLTVSNMSPEDSSIYLCSTLDRDIMNTEAFFGQGTRLTVV.

The chain uses TRBV6-5 and TRBJ2-3; TRBD2 is a possible D gene (5 bases). With 8 bases removed from V and 6 bases from J, the gap between germline ends came to 12 bases. The CDR3 is 12 amino acids. Germline V gene data show CDR1 as MNHEY and CDR2 as SVGAGI. CDR3 region: CASGVGVDTQYF. The DNA of the CDR3 is TGTGCCAGCGGAGTGGGAGTGGATACGCAGTATTTT.

The chain links TRBV18 to TRBJ1-1; D is unresolved. There are 13 residues in the CDR3. V was shortened by 2 bases and J by 4 bases, with 8 bases between the two germline ends. CDR1 and CDR2 from the germline V gene are KGHSH and LQKENI. CDR3 bases: TGTGCCAGCTCACCATCGGCGGTCACTGAAGCTTTCTTT. It translates to CASSPSAVTEAFF.

The chain is built from TRBV19 and TRBJ2-1, with 7 positions matching TRBD2. With 0 bases clipped from V and 5 bases from J, the junction kept 4 bases outside the gene matches. Germline V gene sequence: CDR1 LNHDA, CDR2 SQIVND (reference sequence). The CDR3 sequence is 15 residues long. The CDR3 region has the DNA TGTGCCAGTAGTATAGAGGGCGCGGGGGACAATGAGCAGTTCTTC. Its protein is CASSIEGAGDNEQFF.

CDR3 amino acids: CVVGQGASGELFF. The DNA of the CDR3 is TGTGTCGTTGGACAGGGGGCTTCCGGGGAGCTGTTTTTT. V and J are TRBV27 and TRBJ2-2; 11 positions agree with TRBD1. The germline V gene has CDR1 MNHEY and CDR2 SMNVEV (reference sequence). The CDR3 contains 13 residues.

The gene calls are TRBV7-9 and TRBJ2-1; 14 nucleotides match TRBD2. J lost 10 bases, V lost 3 bases, and 5 bases had no gene match. CDR1 and CDR2 (germline): SEHNR, FQNEAQ (reference sequence). The length of the CDR3 is 15 residues. As DNA, the CDR3 is TGTGCCAGCAGCTTTGGGACTAGCGGGAGAAGAGAGCAGTTCTTC. Translated, it gives CASSFGTSGRREQFF.

This clone has a handful of counts. V and J are TRBV5-3 and TRBJ2-2, with TRBD2 matching over 10 bases. TRBV5-3 is an ORF, and what it does is uncertain. V dropped 0 bases and J dropped 6; count of bases not matched to a gene: 2. CDR3 length equals 15 residues. The CDR3 region is CARSLVLAGAGELFF. In DNA, the CDR3 is TGTGCCAGAAGCTTGGTTCTAGCGGGAGCCGGGGAGCTGTTTTTT.

This clone was counted once. This chain uses TRBV5-1 with TRBJ2-1, with a possible D match to TRBD2 (5 bases). This CDR3 contains 13 residues. Trimming removed 1 base from V and 6 bases from J, with 8 bases in between. Germline loops: CDR1 SGHRS, CDR2 YFSETQ. CDR3 sequence reads: CASSLSGSNEQFF. The CDR3 DNA is TGCGCCAGCAGCTTGAGCGGTAGCAATGAGCAGTTCTTC.

This clone was found a few times. J is TRBJ2-2 and V is TRBV15; perhaps TRBD2 as D (6 bases). V lost 5 bases to trimming and J lost 2 bases, with 18 bases between them. Per germline, CDR1 LNHNV and CDR2 YYDKDF (reference sequence). The CDR3 sequence is 17 residues long. CDR3 region: CATSPPPGASNTGELFF. The CDR3, as DNA: TGTGCCACCAGCCCCCCTCCGGGAGCTAGCAACACCGGGGAGCTGTTTTTT. Full variable domain (missing parts from reference TRBV15 and TRBJ2-2): DAMVIQNPRYQVTQFGKPVTLSCSQTLNHNVMYWYQQKSSQAPKLLFHYYDKDFNNEADTPDNFQSRRPNTSFCFLDIRSPGLGDTAMYLCATSPPPGASNTGELFFGEGSRLTVL.

This clone was seen only once. The V call is TRBV6-1, the J call TRBJ1-5, with 8 bases that match TRBD1. CDR1 MNHNS and CDR2 SASEGT come from the germline V gene. V dropped 6 bases and J dropped 3; count of bases not matched to a gene: 10. This CDR3 is 16 amino acids long. The CDR3 protein is CASSEQGVGLNQPQHF. The CDR3 coding sequence is TGTGCCAGCAGCGAACAGGGGGTAGGGCTCAATCAGCCCCAGCATTTT.

This sequence joins TRBV28 and TRBJ2-2; a possible D gene is TRBD1 (6 bases). The V gene's germline CDR1 is MDHEN and CDR2 SYDVKM. This CDR3 comprises 15 residues. Trimming removed 7 bases at V and 0 bases at J, with 12 bases between. The CDR3 loop is CASTLDRSNTGELFF. In nucleotides, the CDR3 is TGTGCCAGCACTTTGGACAGATCGAACACCGGGGAGCTGTTTTTT.

This chain links TRBV6-5 with TRBJ2-7; 9 nucleotides align to TRBD2. With V trimmed by 7 bases and J by 4 bases, 8 bases remained unmatched. The CDR3 contains 14 residues. Germline CDR1 reads MNHEY; CDR2 reads SVGAGI. This CDR3 is CASKTTRGGYEQYF. For the CDR3, the DNA is TGTGCCAGCAAAACCACGCGGGGGGGATACGAGCAGTACTTC.

This clone was detected only once. This chain uses TRBV5-4 with TRBJ2-5, with TRBD1 matching over 7 bases. The length of the CDR3 is 14 residues. Unmatched junction bases numbered 2, after V lost 2 bases and J lost 1 base. In germline, CDR1 is SGHNT, CDR2 YYREEE (reference sequence). The CDR3 DNA is TGTGCCAGCAGCTTCCGACAGGGCCAAGAGACCCAGTACTTC. Translating it yields CASSFRQGQETQYF.

The V call is TRBV28, the J call TRBJ1-2; D is uncertain. The CDR3 has 12 residues. Germline CDR1 MDHEN, CDR2 SYDVKM. The germline V and J ends were trimmed by 6 bases and 0 bases, with 5 bases remaining between them. The CDR3 DNA is TGTGCCAGCAGACTAGCTAACTATGGCTACACCTTC. It encodes CASRLANYGYTF.

This chain connects TRBV18 to TRBJ2-7; 10 bases are a match to TRBD2. V was pared by 6 bases and J by 3 bases, with 17 bases of the junction left unmatched. Germline CDR1 is KGHSH and CDR2 is LQKENI. This CDR3 contains 18 residues. The DNA of the CDR3 is TGTGCCAGCTCTCTATCACAGGAGCTAGCGGGAGTTATCTACGAGCAGTACTTC. Translated: CASSLSQELAGVIYEQYF.

The chain joins TRBV9 to TRBJ2-7; a possible D gene is TRBD2 (6 bases). Germline CDR1 reads SGDLS; CDR2 reads YYNGEE. The CDR3 is 15 amino acids. Deletions cut 7 bases from V and 3 bases from J, with 20 bases between. As DNA, the CDR3 is TGTGCCAGCGGCCCTTCTCGGGAGCGTTTCTACGAGCAGTACTTC. It is translated as CASGPSRERFYEQYF.

This clone was seen just once. This sequence joins TRBV28 and TRBJ2-4, with TRBD2 identical over 9 bases. The V gene's germline CDR1 is MDHEN and CDR2 SYDVKM. The CDR3 covers 14 residues. The V segment lost 5 bases and the J segment 8 bases; nucleotides outside the gene matches: 7. As DNA, the CDR3 is TGTGCCAGCAGTGTAGCGGGAGCCTTGGACATTCAGTACTTC. Its protein product is CASSVAGALDIQYF. The full variable domain, completed using reference TRBV28 and TRBJ2-4, is DVKVTQSSRYLVKRTGEKVFLECVQDMDHENMFWYRQDPGLGLRLIYFSYDVKMKEKGDIPEGYSVSREKKERFSLILESASTNQTSMYLCASSVAGALDIQYFGAGTRLSVL.

CDR3: CASSPRGASGHYNEQFF. CDR3 nucleotide sequence: TGTGCCAGCAGCCCCCGAGGGGCTAGCGGCCATTACAATGAGCAGTTCTTC. The rearrangement joins TRBV11-2 to TRBJ2-1, with 7 bases that match TRBD2. The CDR3 extends over 17 amino acids. Germline values: CDR1 SGHAT, CDR2 FQNNGV. The J segment lost 4 bases and the V segment lost 5 bases, leaving 14 bases of the junction unmatched.

The chain uses TRBV7-2 and TRBJ1-5; the D gene is possibly TRBD1 (5 bases). Trimming shortened V by 0 bases and J by 3 bases, and 9 bases separated the two germline ends. CDR3 length equals 15 residues. Germline-derived CDR1 and CDR2 are SGHTA and FQGNSA. CDR3 bases: TGTGCCAGCAGCTTAGCAGGGGCCAACAATCAGCCCCAGCATTTT. Translating it yields CASSLAGANNQPQHF.

The chain links TRBV5-5 to TRBJ2-7, with TRBD2 matching 8 bases. J lost 7 bases, V lost 2 bases, and 8 bases had no gene match. The CDR3 totals 14 residues. Germline-derived CDR1 and CDR2 are SGHKS and YYEKEE (reference sequence). DNA for the CDR3: TGTGCCAGCAGCTTTCAGGCGGGAGGAACTGAGCAGTACTTC. Its translation: CASSFQAGGTEQYF. Variable domain in full (rest from reference TRBV5-5 and TRBJ2-7): DAGVTQSPTHLIKTRGQQVTLRCSPISGHKSVSWYQQVLGQGPQFIFQYYEKEERGRGNFPDRFSARQFPNYSSELNVNALLLGDSALYLCASSFQAGGTEQYFGPGTRLTVT.

The chain recombines TRBV28 with TRBJ2-1, with 7 bases that match TRBD2. CDR1 is MDHEN and CDR2 is SYDVKM in the germline V gene. With 7 bases clipped from V and 8 bases from J, the junction kept 20 bases outside the gene matches. This CDR3 is 17 amino acids long. DNA of the CDR3: TGTGCCAGCAAGGGAGGGGAGGCTATATTCTCTTTGTATGAGCAGTTCTTC. Its translation is CASKGGEAIFSLYEQFF.

The chain combines TRBV19 with TRBJ2-7; 9 nucleotides align to TRBD2. The germline CDR1 and CDR2 sequences are LNHDA and SQIVND (reference sequence). V shed 5 bases and J 3 bases; nucleotides not matched to a gene: 8. The CDR3 has 15 amino acids. This CDR3 reads CASSPLSSGSYEQYF. CDR3 nucleotide sequence: TGTGCCAGTAGTCCCCTCAGTAGCGGGAGCTACGAGCAGTACTTC.